The source of this TCR beta chain is a study of early T cells in non-severe SARS-CoV-2 infection. This clonotype has a count of ten or more. The CDR3 runs to 14 residues. Deletions cut 3 bases from V and 0 bases from J, with 9 bases between. Germline V gene sequence: CDR1 SQVTM, CDR2 ANQGSEA. TCRdb reprocessed the 5' RACE reads via MiXCR and lists one record per CDR3 protein. This repertoire shows tens of thousands of distinct CDR3 sequences, 7% to 8% found once; its top ten account for approximately 3.6%. This clonotype was sampled from an adult who was a healthcare worker with PCR-confirmed SARS-CoV-2 infection or an uninfected control (not recorded which). The specimen was whole blood. The gene calls are TRBV29-1 and TRBJ1-3, with D tentatively TRBD1 (5 bases). The CDR3 DNA follows: TGCAGCGTTGAGGGGCACAGCTCTGGAAACACCATATATTTT. This sequence encodes CSVEGHSSGNTIYF.